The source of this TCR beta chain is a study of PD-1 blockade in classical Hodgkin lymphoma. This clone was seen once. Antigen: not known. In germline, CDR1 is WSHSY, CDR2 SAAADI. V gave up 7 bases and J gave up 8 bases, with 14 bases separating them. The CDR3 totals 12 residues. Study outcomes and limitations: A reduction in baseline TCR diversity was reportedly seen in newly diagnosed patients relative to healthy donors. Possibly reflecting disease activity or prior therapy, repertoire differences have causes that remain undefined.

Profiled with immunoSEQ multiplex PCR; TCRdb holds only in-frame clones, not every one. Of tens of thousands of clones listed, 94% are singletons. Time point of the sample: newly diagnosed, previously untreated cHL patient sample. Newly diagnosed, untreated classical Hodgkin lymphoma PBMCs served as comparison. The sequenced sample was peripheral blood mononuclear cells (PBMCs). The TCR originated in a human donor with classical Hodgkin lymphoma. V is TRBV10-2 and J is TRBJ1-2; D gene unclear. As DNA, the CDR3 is TGCGCCAGCATGGGTGGAAACGGGGGCTACACCTTC. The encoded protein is CASMGGNGGYTF.